The 14 T cell receptor beta chains listed next were all sequenced from one sample in a study of blood T cells in healthy people across ages. The use of a sample-barcoded 5' primer and a J-beta primer mix characterized a second PCR of roughly 6 to 11 cycles. TCRdb itself ran the 5' RACE reads through MiXCR, one entry per CDR3 protein. The sample carries fewer than 2,000,000 distinct CDR3 sequences, about 39% recorded once. The sample consisted of blood. These receptors were taken from a human donor in good health.

The chain combines TRBV25-1 with TRBJ2-1; D remains ambiguous. The CDR3 spans 12 residues. Per germline, CDR1 MGHDK and CDR2 SYGVNS. The V end lost 1 base, the J end lost 10 bases, and 8 bases lay between the germline ends. CDR3 protein: CASSESSREQFF. The DNA of the CDR3 is TGTGCCAGCAGTGAATCAAGTCGGGAGCAGTTCTTC. The full variable domain, rest sourced from reference TRBV25-1 and TRBJ2-1, is EADIYQTPRYLVIGTGKKITLECSQTMGHDKMYWYQQDPGMELHLIHYSYGVNSTEKGDLSSESTVSRIRTEHFPLTLESARPSHTSQYLCASSESSREQFFGPGTRLTVL.

The J gene is TRBJ1-4, the V gene TRBV27; D call uncertain. This CDR3 spans 15 amino acids. V was trimmed by 2 bases and J by 8 bases, leaving 15 bases between them. CDR1 and CDR2 (germline): MNHEY, SMNVEV (reference sequence). This CDR3 reads CASSLTSKYREKLFF. The CDR3, as DNA: TGTGCCAGCAGTTTAACGTCGAAATATAGAGAAAAACTGTTTTTT.

This rearrangement joins TRBV15 to TRBJ2-7; the match to TRBD1 covers 9 bases. The V gene's germline CDR1 is LNHNV and CDR2 YYDKDF (reference sequence). Trimming cost V 1 base and J 2 bases; bases outside gene matches: 3. The CDR3 has 15 residues. The CDR3 sequence: CATSRARDRAYEQYF. Written as DNA, the CDR3 is TGTGCCACCAGCAGAGCCAGGGACAGGGCCTACGAGCAGTACTTC. Full variable domain (missing parts from reference TRBV15 and TRBJ2-7): DAMVIQNPRYQVTQFGKPVTLSCSQTLNHNVMYWYQQKSSQAPKLLFHYYDKDFNNEADTPDNFQSRRPNTSFCFLDIRSPGLGDTAMYLCATSRARDRAYEQYFGPGTRLTVT.

J is TRBJ1-3 and V is TRBV2; TRBD1 is a possible D gene (6 bases). Trimming stripped 3 bases from V and 2 bases from J, with 14 bases between. CDR3 length: 16 residues. Germline V gene data show CDR1 as SNHLY and CDR2 as FYNNEI. The DNA for the CDR3 is TGTGCCAGCAGTGATGGGGGCAGGGAGCCTGGAAACACCATATATTTT. Translation: CASSDGGREPGNTIYF.

The V gene is TRBV2, the J gene TRBJ2-2; D is perhaps TRBD1 (6 bases). Trimming took 5 bases from V and 1 from J, leaving 20 bases between them. Germline CDR1 and CDR2: SNHLY and FYNNEI. This CDR3 region has 18 residues. For the CDR3, the DNA is TGTGCCAGCAGTACCGAGGACAGACCCTCTCTGAACACCGGGGAGCTGTTTTTT. This encodes CASSTEDRPSLNTGELFF. The full variable domain, completed using reference TRBV2 and TRBJ2-2, is EPEVTQTPSHQVTQMGQEVILRCVPISNHLYFYWYRQILGQKVEFLVSFYNNEISEKSEIFDDQFSVERPDGSNFTLKIRSTKLEDSAMYFCASSTEDRPSLNTGELFFGEGSRLTVL.

The chain carries TRBV12-3 or TRBV12-4 and TRBJ1-1; D is unresolved. The CDR3 loop spans 13 amino acids. V shed 3 bases and J shed 1 base, with 6 bases lying between them. CDR3 sequence reads: CASSFWQNTEAFF. CDR3 in DNA: TGTGCCAGCAGTTTTTGGCAGAACACTGAAGCTTTCTTT.

The V gene is TRBV4-3, the J gene TRBJ2-5; 7 nucleotides agree with TRBD2. With V trimmed by 0 bases and J by 7 bases, 14 bases remained unmatched. The germline CDR1 and CDR2 sequences are LGHNA and YSLEER. CDR3 length: 17 amino acids. The DNA of the CDR3 is TGCGCCAGCAGCCAAGATACGGCTAGCGGCGCTGCTGGGACCCAGTACTTC. Translating gives CASSQDTASGAAGTQYF.

V and J are TRBV28 and TRBJ2-3; TRBD1 agrees at 9 bases. The V gene's germline CDR1 is MDHEN and CDR2 SYDVKM. The V segment lost 4 bases and the J segment 3 bases; nucleotides outside the gene matches: 14. This CDR3 has 18 residues. The CDR3 DNA follows: TGTGCCAGCAGTTCCGCCATTGTCCGGGACAGGGTTACAGATACGCAGTATTTT. Its translation: CASSSAIVRDRVTDTQYF.

This clonotype was observed a single time. The rearrangement uses TRBV7-2 and TRBJ2-3; 7 bases are shared with TRBD2. Trimming removed 5 bases from V and 5 bases from J; junction bases left unmatched: 10. The CDR3 is 15 amino acids. CDR1 is SGHTA, CDR2 FQGNSA, per germline. CDR3: CASSLGLRGLDTQYF. CDR3 DNA: TGTGCCAGCAGCCTGGGACTAAGGGGCCTAGATACGCAGTATTTT.

This clonotype was detected only a few times. CDR3 DNA: TGTGCCAGCAGCTCCTCGGACAGGGTCGAGACCCAGTACTTC. Amino acids: CASSSSDRVETQYF. The chain uses TRBV7-9 and TRBJ2-5, with 8 nucleotides matching TRBD1. The trim removed 4 bases at V and 5 bases at J, leaving 6 bases unmatched. Germline lookup yields CDR1 SEHNR and CDR2 FQNEAQ (reference sequence). CDR3 length equals 14 residues.

With respect to this clonotype: One end of the junction is discordant with germline, which a read error may explain. J is TRBJ2-3 and V is TRBV4-1, with D perhaps given as TRBD1 or TRBD2 (5 bases each). This CDR3 has 15 amino acids. The germline CDR1 and CDR2 sequences are MGHRA and YSYEKL. This CDR3 reads CASNQDRGVTDTQYF. The CDR3 DNA reads TGCGCCAGCAACCAAGATCGAGGGGTCACAGATACGCAGTATTTT.

This chain joins TRBV10-3 and TRBJ2-5; perhaps TRBD1 as D (7 bases). There are 15 residues in the CDR3. The germline CDR1 and CDR2 sequences are ENHRY and SYGVKD. V was clipped by 4 bases and J by 11 bases, with 23 bases between them. CDR3 sequence reads: CAISGPRQGNREQYF. In nucleotides, the CDR3 is TGTGCCATCAGTGGACCGCGACAGGGAAATCGGGAGCAGTACTTC.

As regards this clonotype: At one end the junction does not follow the germline gene, possibly because of a read error. The chain links TRBV5-6 to TRBJ1-2; D is unresolved. Germline lookup yields CDR1 SGHDT and CDR2 YYEEEE. The CDR3 runs to 15 residues. The CDR3 here is CASHPQADANYGYTF. In DNA form, the CDR3 reads TGCGCCAGCCACCCCCAGGCAGACGCTAACTATGGCTACACCTTC.

The rearrangement joins TRBV7-3 to TRBJ2-1, with 7 bases aligning to TRBD2. The CDR3 sequence is 16 residues long. From germline, CDR1 is SGHTA and CDR2 FQGTGA. J lost 5 bases, V lost 5 bases, and 12 bases had no gene match. The CDR3 DNA reads TGTGCCAGCAGCCTCGTGGGGGGGGATCTGAACAATGAGCAGTTCTTC. Amino acid sequence: CASSLVGGDLNNEQFF.